These 32 T cell receptor beta chains were sequenced from one sample in a study of cytomegalovirus exposure and HLA in healthy donors. PCR involved 60 Vbeta and 13 Jbeta primers. Libraries were prepared by immunoSEQ multiplex PCR; TCRdb keeps only in-frame clonotypes and omits some of them. The data show under 130,000 clones, with 78% seen just once and 1% to 1.5% held by the top ten. Sequencing used PBMCs. The receptors here all came from a man aged 30 to 39 in good health and CMV-seronegative.

V and J are TRBV10-3 and TRBJ2-7; the D gene is possibly TRBD2 (6 bases). Germline V gene sequence: CDR1 ENHRY, CDR2 SYGVKD. This CDR3 is 12 amino acids long. The germline V and J ends were trimmed by 8 bases and 7 bases, with 15 bases remaining between them. The CDR3 sequence: CAIGTAAGEQYF. The CDR3 nucleotides are TGTGCCATCGGCACCGCAGCGGGTGAGCAGTACTTC.

The rearrangement uses TRBV5-1 and TRBJ2-7, with 7 bases aligning to TRBD1. The CDR3 loop spans 15 amino acids. The ends lost 4 bases at V and 6 bases at J; junction bases unmatched: 13. CDR1 and CDR2 from the germline V gene are SGHRS and YFSETQ. CDR3 nucleotides: TGCGCCAGCAGCATGCGGACAGGCCCGGCGGGCGAGCAGTACTTC. Amino acid sequence: CASSMRTGPAGEQYF.

This clone was counted between two and nine times. The J gene is TRBJ2-5, the V gene TRBV6-5; 9 positions agree with TRBD2. The V segment lost 0 bases and the J segment 6 bases; nucleotides outside the gene matches: 8. Germline CDR1 reads MNHEY; CDR2 reads SVGAGI. This CDR3 region has 16 residues. This CDR3 reads CASSYSWRGGVKTQYF. Here the CDR3 DNA reads TGTGCCAGCAGTTACTCGTGGCGGGGGGGCGTAAAGACCCAGTACTTC.

Details on this clone: The germline gene is not matched at one end of the junction; a read error may be the cause. This chain joins TRBV7-7 and TRBJ2-7, with D possibly matching TRBD2 (6 bases). CDR1 and CDR2 (germline): SSHAT, FNYEAQ (reference sequence). CDR3 length: 14 residues. The CDR3 nucleotides are TGTGCTAGCAGCTTAGCCACGGGGGACTACGAGCAGTACTTC. It translates to CASSLATGDYEQYF.

V gene TRBV18 combines with J gene TRBJ2-2; the D gene is possibly TRBD2 (6 bases). The CDR3 has 17 amino acids. The germline gives CDR1 KGHSH, CDR2 LQKENI. The germline V and J ends were trimmed by 0 bases and 6 bases, with 17 bases remaining between them. Here the CDR3 DNA reads TGTGCCAGCTCACCACCTTTTCTGGCGCAGCGGGCCGGGGAGCTGTTTTTT. Protein product: CASSPPFLAQRAGELFF.

V gene TRBV27 combines with J gene TRBJ2-7; 10 nucleotides match TRBD2. The CDR3 loop spans 15 amino acids. Germline V gene lookup returns CDR1 MNHEY and CDR2 SMNVEV (reference sequence). The V and J ends lost 5 bases and 3 bases, in that order; junction bases with no gene match: 7. Written as DNA, the CDR3 is TGTGCCAGCAGTGCAATAGCGGGAGGAGGCTACGAGCAGTACTTC. As protein: CASSAIAGGGYEQYF.

This clone was recorded a few times. This chain links TRBV9 with TRBJ1-1; 7 bases align to TRBD1. Germline assignment: CDR1 SGDLS and CDR2 YYNGEE. CDR3 size: 15 residues. V was pared by 3 bases and J by 1 base, with 6 bases of the junction left unmatched. CDR3 coding DNA: TGTGCCAGCAGCGAGAAGGGGGCGGGGAACACTGAAGCTTTCTTT. Its protein product is CASSEKGAGNTEAFF.

The rearrangement joins TRBV5-1 to TRBJ2-1; 16 bases fit TRBD2. CDR1 SGHRS and CDR2 YFSETQ come from the germline V gene. This CDR3 region has 16 residues. J lost 7 bases, V lost 2 bases, and 3 bases had no gene match. The CDR3 loop reads CASSFAGLAGGNEQFF. The CDR3 DNA follows: TGCGCCAGCAGCTTCGCGGGACTAGCGGGAGGGAATGAGCAGTTCTTC.

The chain couples TRBV14 to TRBJ1-4; D unclear. CDR3 length equals 16 residues. Per germline, CDR1 SGHDN and CDR2 FVKESK. The germline V and J ends were trimmed by 2 bases and 8 bases, with 18 bases remaining between them. The CDR3 loop reads CASSQSLLQAEEKLFF. DNA of the CDR3: TGTGCCAGCAGCCAAAGCCTCCTCCAGGCCGAGGAAAAACTGTTTTTT.

In this sample, this clone turned up a few times. V usage is TRBV19 and J usage is TRBJ2-1; 11 bases match TRBD2. Germline V lookup: CDR1 LNHDA, CDR2 SQIVND (reference sequence). The CDR3 loop spans 15 amino acids. V lost 5 bases, J lost 13 bases, and 13 bases stayed unmatched. The CDR3 DNA sequence: TGTGCCAGTAGTTCACCGGGACTAGCGGCGGGAATCCAGTTCTTC. Translated, it gives CASSSPGLAAGIQFF.

The chain employs TRBV5-1 and TRBJ1-4; D perhaps matches TRBD1 (5 bases). CDR3 length: 14 residues. CDR1 and CDR2 (germline): SGHRS, YFSETQ. The germline V and J ends were trimmed by 4 bases and 7 bases, with 14 bases remaining between them. The chain's CDR3 is CASSPGGDVEKLFF. Here the CDR3 DNA reads TGCGCCAGCAGCCCTGGGGGGGATGTTGAAAAACTGTTTTTT.

The chain's CDR3 is CASSLQGSETQYF. Here the CDR3 DNA reads TGTGCCAGCTCACTACAGGGTTCGGAGACCCAGTACTTC. The chain joins TRBV18 to TRBJ2-5; D is perhaps TRBD1 (6 bases). Germline-derived CDR1 and CDR2 are KGHSH and LQKENI. V was trimmed by 4 bases and J by 5 bases, leaving 11 bases between them. This CDR3 spans 13 amino acids. Full variable domain (missing parts from reference TRBV18 and TRBJ2-5): NAGVMQNPRHLVRRRGQEARLRCSPMKGHSHVYWYRQLPEEGLKFMVYLQKENIIDESGMPKERFSAEFPKEGPSILRIQQVVRGDSAAYFCASSLQGSETQYFGPGTRLLVL.

This clone was recorded a few times. The chain uses TRBV6-6 and TRBJ1-6; TRBD1 agrees at 8 bases. Trimming cost V 5 bases and J 6 bases; bases outside gene matches: 9. CDR1 is MNHNY, CDR2 SVGAGI, per germline (reference sequence). The CDR3 extends over 16 amino acids. The CDR3 nucleotides read TGTGCCAGCAGTCGACGTGGACAGGGAGTTAATTCACCCCTCCACTTT. As protein: CASSRRGQGVNSPLHF.

The chain has TRBV5-4 and TRBJ2-3; 8 bases are shared with TRBD2. CDR3 length: 18 residues. Germline CDR1 is SGHNT and CDR2 is YYREEE (reference sequence). V trimming: 0 bases; J trimming: 6 bases; junction bases outside the gene matches: 15. CDR3 loop: CASSLAAGGEGPRDTQYF. As DNA, the CDR3 is TGTGCCAGCAGCTTGGCGGCCGGGGGGGAGGGCCCTAGGGATACGCAGTATTTT.

CDR3 in DNA: TGTGCCAGTAGTACTACCCCCACCGGGGAGCTGTTTTTT. Its protein product is CASSTTPTGELFF. The chain carries TRBV19 and TRBJ2-2; no reliable D call. This CDR3 has 13 residues. Deletions cut 4 bases from V and 4 bases from J, with 7 bases between. The germline V gene encodes CDR1 LNHDA and CDR2 SQIVND (reference sequence). The full variable domain, its missing parts supplied by reference TRBV19 and TRBJ2-2, is DGGITQSPKYLFRKEGQNVTLSCEQNLNHDAMYWYRQDPGQGLRLIYYSQIVNDFQKGDIAEGYSVSREKKESFPLTVTSAQKNPTAFYLCASSTTPTGELFFGEGSRLTVL.

V is TRBV4-3 and J is TRBJ2-3; the match to TRBD1 covers 7 bases. The V gene end was trimmed by 1 base and the J gene end by 2 bases; junction bases not matched to a gene: 6. CDR3 length: 16 amino acids. Germline CDR1 LGHNA, CDR2 YSLEER. CDR3 coding DNA: TGCGCCAGCAGCCAAGGGCAGGGACAGATCACAGATACGCAGTATTTT. Encoded protein: CASSQGQGQITDTQYF.

The chain carries TRBV9 and TRBJ2-2, with D perhaps matching TRBD1 (5 bases). This CDR3 comprises 15 residues. CDR1 is SGDLS and CDR2 is YYNGEE in the germline V gene. The V and J ends lost 4 bases and 6 bases respectively, with 16 bases between them. Here the CDR3 reads CASSLTGSTPGELFF. The CDR3 DNA sequence: TGTGCCAGCAGCCTCACAGGTAGCACCCCCGGGGAGCTGTTTTTT.

V usage is TRBV18 and J usage is TRBJ2-4; D ambiguous. The CDR3 is 13 amino acids. Trimming pared 1 base from V and 5 bases from J, leaving 6 bases between. In germline, CDR1 is KGHSH, CDR2 LQKENI. The CDR3 here is CASSPLTENIQYF. In DNA form, the CDR3 reads TGTGCCAGCTCACCACTTACTGAAAACATTCAGTACTTC.

This chain connects TRBV14 to TRBJ1-1; TRBD1 matches at 7 bases. The V gene end was trimmed by 3 bases and the J gene end by 8 bases; junction bases not matched to a gene: 12. The CDR3 sequence is 15 residues long. Germline V gene data show CDR1 as SGHDN and CDR2 as FVKESK. In DNA form, the CDR3 reads TGTGCCAGCAGCCATGGCCCCCGGGACAGCCTAGAAGCTTTCTTT. Protein: CASSHGPRDSLEAFF.

This clone was observed a handful of times. The chain has TRBV2 and TRBJ1-1; TRBD1 matches at 8 bases. CDR1 and CDR2 from the germline V gene are SNHLY and FYNNEI. Trimming cost V 6 bases and J 1 base; bases outside gene matches: 7. This CDR3 contains 15 residues. CDR3 sequence: CASRPQGAGNTEAFF. The CDR3 nucleotides read TGTGCCAGCAGGCCTCAGGGGGCTGGGAACACTGAAGCTTTCTTT.

The genes are TRBV10-3 and TRBJ1-2; no firm D call. Germline CDR1 and CDR2: ENHRY and SYGVKD. Trimming took 6 bases from V and 6 from J, leaving 17 bases between them. This CDR3 has 14 amino acids. CDR3 DNA: TGTGCCATCAGGGCATTAGGGAGGGTGGATGGCTACACCTTC. This encodes CAIRALGRVDGYTF.

V and J are TRBV19 and TRBJ2-7, with TRBD1 matching over 9 bases. V lost 4 bases to trimming and J lost 5 bases; unmatched junction nucleotides: 6. The germline V gene encodes CDR1 LNHDA and CDR2 SQIVND (reference sequence). The CDR3 has 14 residues. This CDR3 reads CASSKTGGGHEQYF. CDR3 DNA sequence: TGTGCCAGTAGTAAAACAGGGGGCGGCCACGAGCAGTACTTC.

This clone was counted only a few times. This chain uses TRBV2 with TRBJ2-1; no definite D call. This CDR3 comprises 11 residues. V was trimmed by 7 bases and J by 5 bases, leaving 6 bases between them. Germline V gene data show CDR1 as SNHLY and CDR2 as FYNNEI. In nucleotides, the CDR3 is TGTGCCAGCACTTCGGACAATGAGCAGTTCTTC. Translated, it gives CASTSDNEQFF.

The chain links TRBV6-5 to TRBJ1-2; 10 bases line up with TRBD1. The CDR3 contains 15 residues. Per germline, CDR1 MNHEY and CDR2 SVGAGI. The junction had 11 bases not matched to a gene; V was cut back by 6 bases and J by 7 bases. CDR3 sequence: CASSPTDRGHGGYTF. The CDR3 nucleotides read TGTGCCAGCAGCCCCACCGACAGGGGGCATGGTGGCTACACCTTC.

V is TRBV11-2 and J is TRBJ1-1; no reliable D call. The germline V and J ends were trimmed by 0 bases and 5 bases, with 16 bases remaining between them. CDR1 is SGHAT and CDR2 is FQNNGV in the germline V gene. The CDR3 is 16 residues long. This CDR3 is CASSLDPDGWITEAFF. In nucleotides, the CDR3 is TGTGCCAGCAGCTTAGATCCCGACGGGTGGATAACTGAAGCTTTCTTT.

To note about this clone: One end of the junction is discordant with germline, which a read error may explain. The chain recombines TRBV7-7 with TRBJ1-4; D is ambiguous. Per the germline V gene, CDR1 is SSHAT and CDR2 is FNYEAQ (reference sequence). The CDR3 extends over 13 amino acids. CDR3 nucleotides: TGTGCTAGCAGCTTAGAGCCCGGTGAAAAACTGTTTTTT. It is translated as CASSLEPGEKLFF.

The chain joins TRBV2 to TRBJ1-6; unclear D gene. This CDR3 has 12 residues. The germline CDR1 and CDR2 sequences are SNHLY and FYNNEI. V lost 0 bases and J lost 13, with 7 bases in between. In nucleotides, the CDR3 is TGTGCCAGCAGTGAAGCGTTTGGCCCCCTCCACTTT. As protein: CASSEAFGPLHF.

DNA for the CDR3: TGTGCCAGCAGCTGGGGGGACAGGGGAAATGAAAAACTGTTTTTT. It translates to CASSWGDRGNEKLFF. The V and J genes are TRBV9 and TRBJ1-4, with 10 bases fitting TRBD1. Germline trimming cut 4 bases from V and 5 bases from J; bases unmatched to any gene: 5. The CDR3 has 15 residues. Germline CDR1 and CDR2: SGDLS and YYNGEE.

The chain recombines TRBV4-1 with TRBJ2-7, with TRBD1 matching over 12 bases. From germline, CDR1 is MGHRA and CDR2 YSYEKL. Unmatched junction bases numbered 9, after V lost 4 bases and J lost 11 bases. This CDR3 is 14 amino acids long. CDR3 loop: CASSPWDRGPTKYF. CDR3 sequence (DNA): TGCGCCAGCAGCCCCTGGGACAGGGGGCCAACTAAGTACTTC.

The chain's CDR3 is CASSYSGLAGEQYF. For the CDR3, the DNA is TGTGCCAGCAGTTACTCAGGACTAGCGGGAGAGCAGTACTTC. This sequence joins TRBV6-5 and TRBJ2-5, with 13 bases matching TRBD2. CDR1 and CDR2 (germline): MNHEY, SVGAGI. Germline trimming cut 0 bases from V and 11 bases from J; bases unmatched to any gene: 3. The CDR3 extends over 14 amino acids.

V and J are TRBV6-6 and TRBJ1-5; the D is unclear. CDR1 MNHNY and CDR2 SVGAGI come from the germline V gene (reference sequence). CDR3 size: 12 residues. The ends were cut back, 4 bases at V and 8 bases at J, with 9 bases in the middle. The CDR3 DNA follows: TGTGCCAGCAGTTTACCTGAGAAGCCCCAGCATTTT. Protein: CASSLPEKPQHF.

This clone was detected a few times. The chain has TRBV6-1 and TRBJ1-4, with 11 positions matching TRBD1. CDR1 and CDR2 (germline): MNHNS, SASEGT. The CDR3 has 14 amino acids. V lost 6 bases, J lost 8 bases, and 5 bases stayed unmatched. In DNA form, the CDR3 reads TGTGCCAGCAGGAGGACAGGGGGCAACGAAAAACTGTTTTTT. Protein: CASRRTGGNEKLFF.